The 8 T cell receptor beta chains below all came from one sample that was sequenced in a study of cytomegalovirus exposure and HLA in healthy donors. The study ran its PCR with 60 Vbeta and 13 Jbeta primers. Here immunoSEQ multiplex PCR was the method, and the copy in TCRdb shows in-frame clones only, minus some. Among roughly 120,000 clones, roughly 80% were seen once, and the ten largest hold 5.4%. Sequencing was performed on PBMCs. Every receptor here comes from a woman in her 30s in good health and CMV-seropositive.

The CDR3 is CAISPSSYYGYTF. The CDR3 bases are TGTGCCATCAGTCCCTCCAGTTACTATGGCTACACCTTC. V usage is TRBV10-3 and J usage is TRBJ1-2, with D unresolved. V lost 5 bases and J 3 bases, leaving 10 bases between the germline ends. The CDR3 is made up of 13 amino acids. Germline V CDR1 and CDR2: ENHRY, SYGVKD.

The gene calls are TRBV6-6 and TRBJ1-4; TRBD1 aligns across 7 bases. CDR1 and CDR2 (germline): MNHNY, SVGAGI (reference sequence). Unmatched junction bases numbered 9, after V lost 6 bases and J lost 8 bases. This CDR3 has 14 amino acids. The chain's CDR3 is CASSRQGPSEKLFF. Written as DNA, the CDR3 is TGTGCCAGCAGCAGACAGGGCCCCTCCGAAAAACTGTTTTTT.

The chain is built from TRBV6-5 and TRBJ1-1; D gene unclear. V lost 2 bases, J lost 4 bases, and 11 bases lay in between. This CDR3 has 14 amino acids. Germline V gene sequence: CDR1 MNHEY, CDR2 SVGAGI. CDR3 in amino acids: CASSYGQVGTEAFF. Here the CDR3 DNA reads TGTGCCAGCAGTTACGGGCAGGTGGGCACTGAAGCTTTCTTT.

CDR3 loop: CASSAKESGELFF. The DNA for the CDR3 is TGTGCCAGCAGTGCTAAGGAGTCCGGGGAGCTGTTTTTT. The chain combines TRBV6-1 with TRBJ2-2; D is unclear. V was shortened by 4 bases and J by 6 bases, with 9 bases between the two germline ends. CDR1 and CDR2 from the germline V gene are MNHNS and SASEGT. CDR3 length: 13 residues.

CDR3 nucleotides: TGTGCCAGTATGAGGACTGAAGCTTTCTTT. Translation gives CASMRTEAFF. The chain is built from TRBV19 and TRBJ1-1, with unresolved D. Germline lookup yields CDR1 LNHDA and CDR2 SQIVND (reference sequence). The length of the CDR3 is 10 residues. Trimming left V 7 bases short and J 5 bases short, with 5 bases between.

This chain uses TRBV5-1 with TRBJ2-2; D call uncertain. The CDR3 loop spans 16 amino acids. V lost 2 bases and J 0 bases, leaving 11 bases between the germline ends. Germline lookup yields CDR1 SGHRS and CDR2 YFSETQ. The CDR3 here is CASSLTTLSNTGELFF. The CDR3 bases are TGCGCCAGCAGCTTAACGACTTTGTCGAACACCGGGGAGCTGTTTTTT.

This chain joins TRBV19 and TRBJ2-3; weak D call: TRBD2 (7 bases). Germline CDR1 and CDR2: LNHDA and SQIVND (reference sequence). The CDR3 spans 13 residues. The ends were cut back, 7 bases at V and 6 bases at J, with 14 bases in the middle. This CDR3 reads CASTAGASDTQYF. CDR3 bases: TGTGCCAGTACCGCGGGGGCGAGTGATACGCAGTATTTT.

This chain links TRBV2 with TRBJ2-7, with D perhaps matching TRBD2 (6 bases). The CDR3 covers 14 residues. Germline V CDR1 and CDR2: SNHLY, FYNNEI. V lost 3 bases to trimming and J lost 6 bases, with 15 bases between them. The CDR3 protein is CASSESGTLFEQYF. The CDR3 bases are TGTGCCAGCAGTGAGTCGGGGACTCTCTTCGAGCAGTACTTC. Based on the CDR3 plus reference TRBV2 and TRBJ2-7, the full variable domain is EPEVTQTPSHQVTQMGQEVILRCVPISNHLYFYWYRQILGQKVEFLVSFYNNEISEKSEIFDDQFSVERPDGSNFTLKIRSTKLEDSAMYFCASSESGTLFEQYFGPGTRLTVT.